These T cell receptor beta chains were read from a single sample in a study of vaccination and CD4 T cells after COVID-19. No antigen has been assigned to these receptors. TCRdb analysed the PCR reads with MiXCR anew, one entry per CDR3 protein. Seen here are 11,000 to 15,000 distinct CDR3 sequences, approximately 30% observed once, and the top ten hold approximately 40%. The specimen sequenced was cultured CD4+ T cells from blood. Every receptor here comes from a human donor with COVID-19. The CDR3 runs from the conserved cysteine through the conserved F or W. A D gene is named only where the DNA matches it firmly. Where a row states a size, it is once, few, many or the class of an expanded clone; other rows omit it.

abundance	d_gene	j_gene	v_gene	CDR3aa	CDR3nt
-	-	TRBJ2-2	TRBV21-1	CASSKVSGTVGGELFF	TGTGCCAGCAGCAAAGTGTCAGGAACAGTCGGTGGGGAGCTGTTTTTT
-	-	TRBJ1-1	TRBV7-9	CASSPVEGRAFF	TGTGCCAGCAGCCCCGTGGAGGGCCGAGCTTTCTTT
-	-	TRBJ1-4	TRBV4-1	CASSQMHEKLFF	TGCGCCAGCAGCCAAATGCATGAAAAACTGTTTTTT
-	-	TRBJ2-2	TRBV7-2	CASRIGGFTGELFF	TGTGCCAGCAGGATCGGGGGCTTCACCGGGGAGCTGTTTTTT
-	-	TRBJ2-6	TRBV12-3/TRBV12-4	CASSLRGAGANVLTF	TGTGCCAGCAGTTTAAGGGGAGCAGGGGCCAACGTCCTGACTTTC
-	-	TRBJ1-4	TRBV6-1	CASRGKSFATNEKLFF	TGTGCCAGCAGAGGGAAATCGTTTGCAACTAATGAAAAACTGTTTTTT
few	TRBD1	TRBJ1-2	TRBV7-2	CASSLGRGLNYGYTF	TGTGCCAGCAGCTTAGGCAGGGGGCTTAACTATGGCTACACCTTC
few	-	TRBJ1-5	TRBV30	CAWSTGSNQPQHF	TGTGCCTGGAGCACAGGCAGTAATCAGCCCCAGCATTTT
few	-	TRBJ1-1	TRBV29-1	CSVDGGTGVNTEAFF	TGCAGCGTTGACGGGGGGACTGGGGTGAACACTGAAGCTTTCTTT
-	-	TRBJ2-1	TRBV10-1	CASSESAHGVNEQFF	TGCGCCAGCAGTGAGTCCGCGCACGGGGTCAATGAGCAGTTCTTC
-	-	TRBJ1-2	TRBV30	CAWTGINYGYTF	TGTGCCTGGACGGGAATTAACTATGGCTACACCTTC
few	TRBD1	TRBJ1-2	TRBV7-2	CAIRQGYGYTF	TGTGCCATCAGACAGGGCTATGGCTACACCTTC
-	-	TRBJ1-4	TRBV7-9	CASSLGTGADEKLFF	TGTGCCAGCAGCTTAGGTACGGGGGCCGATGAAAAACTGTTTTTT
-	TRBD1	TRBJ1-5	TRBV19	CASSIARTGLNQPQHF	TGTGCCAGTAGTATTGCGAGGACAGGGCTCAATCAGCCCCAGCATTTT
-	-	TRBJ1-5	TRBV7-8	CASSLGSGRNQPQHF	TGTGCCAGCAGCTTAGGTTCGGGGAGGAATCAGCCCCAGCATTTT
few	-	TRBJ2-1	TRBV10-2	CASRDSSYNEQFF	TGCGCCAGCAGAGACAGCTCCTACAATGAGCAGTTCTTC
once	-	TRBJ2-7	TRBV20-1	CSASKTQNSYEQYF	TGCAGTGCTAGTAAGACCCAGAACTCCTACGAGCAGTACTTC
-	TRBD1	TRBJ1-5	TRBV20-1	CSARPAGTGFLGNQPQHF	TGCAGTGCTAGACCCGCCGGGACAGGGTTTTTGGGCAATCAGCCCCAGCATTTT
-	-	TRBJ2-7	TRBV2	CASSDGVEQYF	TGTGCCAGCAGTGATGGAGTCGAGCAGTACTTC
few	-	TRBJ1-5	TRBV6-2/TRBV6-3	CASSYQGLTSGPQHF	TGTGCCAGCAGTTATCAGGGCCTGACATCAGGGCCCCAGCATTTT
-	TRBD2	TRBJ2-5	TRBV6-2/TRBV6-3	CASSYAGLAGGETQYF	TGTGCCAGCAGTTACGCCGGACTAGCGGGGGGAGAGACCCAGTACTTC
-	TRBD1	TRBJ2-3	TRBV12-3/TRBV12-4	CASKTTGIPDTQYF	TGTGCCAGCAAGACGACAGGGATCCCGGATACGCAGTATTTT
medium-sized	-	TRBJ1-5	TRBV20-1	CSARGGNQPQHF	TGCAGTGCTAGAGGGGGGAATCAGCCCCAGCATTTT